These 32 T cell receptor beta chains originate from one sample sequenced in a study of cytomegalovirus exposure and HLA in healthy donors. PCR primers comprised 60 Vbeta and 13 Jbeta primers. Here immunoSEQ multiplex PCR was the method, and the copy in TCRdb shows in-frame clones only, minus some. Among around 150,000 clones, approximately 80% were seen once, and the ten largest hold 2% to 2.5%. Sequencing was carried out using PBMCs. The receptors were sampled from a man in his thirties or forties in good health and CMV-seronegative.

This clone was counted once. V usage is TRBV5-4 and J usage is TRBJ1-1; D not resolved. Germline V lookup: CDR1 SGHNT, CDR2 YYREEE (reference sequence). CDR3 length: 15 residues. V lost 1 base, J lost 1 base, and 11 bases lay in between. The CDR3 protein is CASSLYGRQNTEAFF. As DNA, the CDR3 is TGTGCCAGCAGCTTGTATGGCAGGCAGAACACTGAAGCTTTCTTT.

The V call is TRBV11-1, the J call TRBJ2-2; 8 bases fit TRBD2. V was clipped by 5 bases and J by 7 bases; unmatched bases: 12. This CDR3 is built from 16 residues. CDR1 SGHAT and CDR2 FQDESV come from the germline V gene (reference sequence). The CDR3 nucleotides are TGTGCCAGCAGCCCCCGGGTGGCTAGCGGGCACGGGGAGCTGTTTTTT. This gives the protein CASSPRVASGHGELFF.

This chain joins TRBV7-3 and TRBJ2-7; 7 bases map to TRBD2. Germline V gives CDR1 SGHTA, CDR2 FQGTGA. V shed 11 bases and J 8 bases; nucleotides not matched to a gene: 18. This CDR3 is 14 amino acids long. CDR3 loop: CALGVGGLSTKQYF. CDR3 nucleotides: TGTGCCCTCGGGGTGGGAGGGCTTTCTACGAAGCAGTACTTC.

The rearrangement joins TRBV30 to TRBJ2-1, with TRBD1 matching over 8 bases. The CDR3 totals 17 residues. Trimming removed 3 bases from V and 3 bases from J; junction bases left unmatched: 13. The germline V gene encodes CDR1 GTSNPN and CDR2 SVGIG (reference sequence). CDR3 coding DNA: TGTGCCTGGAGCCTACCAAGACAGGGGATTCACTACAATGAGCAGTTCTTC. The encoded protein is CAWSLPRQGIHYNEQFF.

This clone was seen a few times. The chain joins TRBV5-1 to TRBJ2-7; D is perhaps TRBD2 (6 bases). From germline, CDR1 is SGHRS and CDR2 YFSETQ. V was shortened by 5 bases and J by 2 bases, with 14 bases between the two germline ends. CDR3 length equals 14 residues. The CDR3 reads CASRKEGAPYEQYF. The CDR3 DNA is TGCGCCAGCAGGAAGGAGGGTGCGCCCTACGAGCAGTACTTC.

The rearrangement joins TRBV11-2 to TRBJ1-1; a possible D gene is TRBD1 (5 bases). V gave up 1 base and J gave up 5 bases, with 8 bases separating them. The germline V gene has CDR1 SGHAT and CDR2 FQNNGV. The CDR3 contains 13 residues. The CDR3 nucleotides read TGTGCCAGCAGCTTAGTCAAGGGGACTGAAGCTTTCTTT. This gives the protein CASSLVKGTEAFF.

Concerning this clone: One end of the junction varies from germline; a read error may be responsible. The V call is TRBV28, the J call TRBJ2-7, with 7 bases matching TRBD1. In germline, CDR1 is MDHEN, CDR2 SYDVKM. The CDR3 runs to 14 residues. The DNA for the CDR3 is TGTGTCAGCAGTTCCGGACAGGATCCCGATATGCAGTACTTC. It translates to CVSSSGQDPDMQYF. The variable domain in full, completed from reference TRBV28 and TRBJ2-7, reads DVKVTQSSRYLVKRTGEKVFLECVQDMDHENMFWYRQDPGLGLRLIYFSYDVKMKEKGDIPEGYSVSREKKERFSLILESASTNQTSMYLCVSSSGQDPDMQYFGPGTRLTVT.

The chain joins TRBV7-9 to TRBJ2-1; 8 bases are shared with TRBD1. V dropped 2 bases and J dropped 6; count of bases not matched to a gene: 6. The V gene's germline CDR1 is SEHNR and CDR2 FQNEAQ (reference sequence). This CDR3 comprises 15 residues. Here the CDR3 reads CASSLNRQGSNEQFF. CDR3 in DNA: TGTGCCAGCAGCTTAAACCGACAGGGGTCCAATGAGCAGTTCTTC. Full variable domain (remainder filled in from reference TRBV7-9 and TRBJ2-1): DTGVSQNPRHKITKRGQNVTFRCDPISEHNRLYWYRQTLGQGPEFLTYFQNEAQLEKSRLLSDRFSAERPKGSFSTLEIQRTEQGDSAMYLCASSLNRQGSNEQFFGPGTRLTVL.

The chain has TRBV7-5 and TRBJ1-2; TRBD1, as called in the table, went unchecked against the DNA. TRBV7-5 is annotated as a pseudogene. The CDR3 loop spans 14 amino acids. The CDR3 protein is CARLTGQGTYGYTF. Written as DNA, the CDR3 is TGTGCCAGACTTACGGGACAGGGTACCTATGGCTACACCTTC.

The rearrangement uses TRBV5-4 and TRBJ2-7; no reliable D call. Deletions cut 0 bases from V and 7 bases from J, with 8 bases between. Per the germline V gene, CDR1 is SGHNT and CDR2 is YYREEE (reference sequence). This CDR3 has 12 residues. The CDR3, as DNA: TGTGCCAGCAGCTTGGGGGCAGAAGAGCAGTACTTC. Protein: CASSLGAEEQYF. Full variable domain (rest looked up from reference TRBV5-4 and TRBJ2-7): ETGVTQSPTHLIKTRGQQVTLRCSSQSGHNTVSWYQQALGQGPQFIFQYYREEENGRGNFPPRFSGLQFPNYSSELNVNALELDDSALYLCASSLGAEEQYFGPGTRLTVT.

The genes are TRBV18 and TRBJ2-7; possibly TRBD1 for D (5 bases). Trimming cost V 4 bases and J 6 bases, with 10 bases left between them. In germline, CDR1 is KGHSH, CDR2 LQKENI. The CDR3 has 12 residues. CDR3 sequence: CASSLQGAEQYF. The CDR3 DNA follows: TGTGCCAGCTCACTGCAGGGCGCCGAGCAGTACTTC. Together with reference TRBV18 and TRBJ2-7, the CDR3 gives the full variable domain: NAGVMQNPRHLVRRRGQEARLRCSPMKGHSHVYWYRQLPEEGLKFMVYLQKENIIDESGMPKERFSAEFPKEGPSILRIQQVVRGDSAAYFCASSLQGAEQYFGPGTRLTVT.

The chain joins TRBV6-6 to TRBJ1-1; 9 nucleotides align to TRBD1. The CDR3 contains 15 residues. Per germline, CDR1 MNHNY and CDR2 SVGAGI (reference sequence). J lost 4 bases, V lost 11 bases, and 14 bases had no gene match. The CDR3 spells CAGGGRGTGPTEAFF. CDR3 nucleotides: TGTGCCGGGGGAGGGAGAGGGACAGGGCCCACTGAAGCTTTCTTT.

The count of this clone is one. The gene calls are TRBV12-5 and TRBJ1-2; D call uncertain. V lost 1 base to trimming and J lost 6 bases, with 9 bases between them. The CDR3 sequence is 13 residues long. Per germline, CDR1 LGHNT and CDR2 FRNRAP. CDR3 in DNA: TGTGCTAGTGGTTTGGGCAGGAGGCATGGCTACACCTTC. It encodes CASGLGRRHGYTF.

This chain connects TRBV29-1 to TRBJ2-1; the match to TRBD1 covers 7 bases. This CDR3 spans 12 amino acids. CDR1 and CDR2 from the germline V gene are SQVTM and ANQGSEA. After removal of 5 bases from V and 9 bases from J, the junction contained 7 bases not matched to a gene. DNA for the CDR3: TGCAGCGTTCAGACAGGGCCCAGTGAGCAGTTCTTC. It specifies CSVQTGPSEQFF.

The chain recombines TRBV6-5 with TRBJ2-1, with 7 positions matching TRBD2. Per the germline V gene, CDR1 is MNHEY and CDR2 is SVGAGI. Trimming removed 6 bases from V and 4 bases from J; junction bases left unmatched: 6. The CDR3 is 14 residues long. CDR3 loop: CASRPGEGYNEQFF. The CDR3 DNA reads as TGTGCCAGCAGACCGGGGGAGGGTTACAATGAGCAGTTCTTC.

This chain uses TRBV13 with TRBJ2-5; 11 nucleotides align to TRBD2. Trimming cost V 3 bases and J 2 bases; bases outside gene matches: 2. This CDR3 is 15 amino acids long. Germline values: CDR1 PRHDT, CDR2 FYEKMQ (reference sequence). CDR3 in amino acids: CASSFRTSGQETQYF. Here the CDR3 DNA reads TGTGCCAGCAGCTTTAGGACTAGCGGGCAAGAGACCCAGTACTTC.

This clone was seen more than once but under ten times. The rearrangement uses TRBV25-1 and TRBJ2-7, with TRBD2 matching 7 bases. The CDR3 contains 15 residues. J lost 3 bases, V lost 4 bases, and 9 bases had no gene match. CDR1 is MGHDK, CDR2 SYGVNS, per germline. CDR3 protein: CASSAPGRGSYEQYF. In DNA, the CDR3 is TGTGCCAGCAGTGCCCCGGGACGCGGGAGCTACGAGCAGTACTTC.

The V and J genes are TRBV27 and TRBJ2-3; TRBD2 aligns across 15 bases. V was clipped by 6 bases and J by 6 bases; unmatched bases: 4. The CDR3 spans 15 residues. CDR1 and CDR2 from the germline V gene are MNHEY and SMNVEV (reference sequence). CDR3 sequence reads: CASRGTSGRRDTQYF. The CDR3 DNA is TGTGCCAGCAGAGGGACTAGCGGGAGGCGGGATACGCAGTATTTT.

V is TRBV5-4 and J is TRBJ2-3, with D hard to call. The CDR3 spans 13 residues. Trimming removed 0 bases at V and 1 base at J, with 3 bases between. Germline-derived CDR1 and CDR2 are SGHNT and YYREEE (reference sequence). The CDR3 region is CASSLAGTDTQYF. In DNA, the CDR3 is TGTGCCAGCAGCTTGGCCGGCACAGATACGCAGTATTTT. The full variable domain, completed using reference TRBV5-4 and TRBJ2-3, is ETGVTQSPTHLIKTRGQQVTLRCSSQSGHNTVSWYQQALGQGPQFIFQYYREEENGRGNFPPRFSGLQFPNYSSELNVNALELDDSALYLCASSLAGTDTQYFGPGTRLTVL.

CDR3 loop: CASSGDLRQGYNEKLFF. CDR3 DNA: TGTGCCAGCAGTGGAGACCTGAGACAGGGGTATAATGAAAAACTGTTTTTT. The V and J genes are TRBV6-1 and TRBJ1-4; 8 bases line up with TRBD1. Unmatched junction bases numbered 11, after V lost 4 bases and J lost 4 bases. The germline V gene has CDR1 MNHNS and CDR2 SASEGT. The CDR3 spans 17 residues.

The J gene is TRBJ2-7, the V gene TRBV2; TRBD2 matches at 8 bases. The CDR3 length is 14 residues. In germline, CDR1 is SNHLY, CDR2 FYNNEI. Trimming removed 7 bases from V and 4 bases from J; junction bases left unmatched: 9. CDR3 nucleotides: TGTGCCAGCAATACGGGAGGGGGACCGTACGAGCAGTACTTC. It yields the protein CASNTGGGPYEQYF.

DNA for the CDR3: TGCGCCAGCAGCACAGACAGGAGCTCTGGAAACACCATATATTTT. Translating gives CASSTDRSSGNTIYF. V is TRBV5-1 and J is TRBJ1-3; D is possibly TRBD1 (6 bases). Germline lookup yields CDR1 SGHRS and CDR2 YFSETQ. The CDR3 spans 15 residues. Trimming took off 4 bases at V and 0 bases at J, with 11 bases between the two ends.

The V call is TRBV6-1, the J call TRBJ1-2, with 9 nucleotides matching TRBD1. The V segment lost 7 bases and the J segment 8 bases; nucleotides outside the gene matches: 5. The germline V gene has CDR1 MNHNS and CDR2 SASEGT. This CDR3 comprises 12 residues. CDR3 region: CASTGTGRGYTF. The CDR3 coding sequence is TGTGCCAGCACTGGGACAGGGAGGGGCTACACCTTC.

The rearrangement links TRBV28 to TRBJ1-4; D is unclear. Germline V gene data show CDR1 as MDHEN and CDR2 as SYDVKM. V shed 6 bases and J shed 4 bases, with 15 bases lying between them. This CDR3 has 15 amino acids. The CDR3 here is CASSFEHSGNEKLFF. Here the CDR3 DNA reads TGTGCCAGCAGCTTCGAGCACAGCGGTAATGAAAAACTGTTTTTT.

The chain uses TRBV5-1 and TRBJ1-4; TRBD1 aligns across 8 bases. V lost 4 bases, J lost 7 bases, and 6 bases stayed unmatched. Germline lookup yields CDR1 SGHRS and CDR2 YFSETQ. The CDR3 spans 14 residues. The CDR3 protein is CASSPQGVGEKLFF. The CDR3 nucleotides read TGCGCCAGCAGCCCACAGGGGGTTGGTGAAAAACTGTTTTTT.

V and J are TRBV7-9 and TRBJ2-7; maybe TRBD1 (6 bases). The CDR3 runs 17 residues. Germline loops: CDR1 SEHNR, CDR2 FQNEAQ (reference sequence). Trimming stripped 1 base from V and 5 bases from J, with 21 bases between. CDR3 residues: CASSLVGGSRRFDEQYF. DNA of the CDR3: TGTGCCAGCAGCTTAGTAGGGGGTAGCCGCCGTTTTGACGAGCAGTACTTC.

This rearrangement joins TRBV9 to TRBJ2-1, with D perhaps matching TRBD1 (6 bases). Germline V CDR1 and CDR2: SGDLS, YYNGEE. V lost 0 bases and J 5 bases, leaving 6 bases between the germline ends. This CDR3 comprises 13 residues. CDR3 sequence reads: CASSVAGDNEQFF. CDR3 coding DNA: TGTGCCAGCAGCGTAGCAGGGGACAATGAGCAGTTCTTC. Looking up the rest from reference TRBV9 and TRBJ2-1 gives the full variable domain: DSGVTQTPKHLITATGQRVTLRCSPRSGDLSVYWYQQSLDQGLQFLIQYYNGEERAKGNILERFSAQQFPDLHSELNLSSLELGDSALYFCASSVAGDNEQFFGPGTRLTVL.

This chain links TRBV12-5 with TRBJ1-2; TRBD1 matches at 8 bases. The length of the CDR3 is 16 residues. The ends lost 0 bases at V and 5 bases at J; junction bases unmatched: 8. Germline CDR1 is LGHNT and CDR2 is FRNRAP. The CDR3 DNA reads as TGTGCTAGTGGTTTGGTAAGGACAGGGCCCGTTTATGGCTACACCTTC. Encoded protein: CASGLVRTGPVYGYTF.

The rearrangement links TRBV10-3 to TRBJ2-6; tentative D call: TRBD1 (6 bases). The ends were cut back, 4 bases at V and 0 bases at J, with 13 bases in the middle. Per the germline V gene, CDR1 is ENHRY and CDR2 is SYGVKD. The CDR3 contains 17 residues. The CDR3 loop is CAISGDTLSSGANVLTF. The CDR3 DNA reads TGTGCCATCAGTGGGGACACTCTGAGCTCTGGGGCCAACGTCCTGACTTTC.

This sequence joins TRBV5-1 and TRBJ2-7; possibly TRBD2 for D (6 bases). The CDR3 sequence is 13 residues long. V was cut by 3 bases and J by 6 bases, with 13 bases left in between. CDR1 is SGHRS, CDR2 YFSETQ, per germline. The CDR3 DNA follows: TGCGCCAGCAGCTCGGGGGAGCCCCGCGAGCAGTACTTC. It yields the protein CASSSGEPREQYF.

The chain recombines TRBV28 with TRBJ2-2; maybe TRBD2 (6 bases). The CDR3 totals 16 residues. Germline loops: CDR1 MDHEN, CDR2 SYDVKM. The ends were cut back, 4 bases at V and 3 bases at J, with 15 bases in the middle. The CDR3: CASSSPGLQDTGELFF. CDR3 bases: TGTGCCAGCAGTTCCCCGGGACTTCAGGACACCGGGGAGCTGTTTTTT.

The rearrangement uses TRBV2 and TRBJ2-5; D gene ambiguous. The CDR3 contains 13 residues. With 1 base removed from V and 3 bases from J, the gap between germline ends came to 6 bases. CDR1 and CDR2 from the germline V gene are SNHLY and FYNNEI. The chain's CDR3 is CASSEVREETQYF. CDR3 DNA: TGTGCCAGCAGTGAAGTACGGGAAGAGACCCAGTACTTC.